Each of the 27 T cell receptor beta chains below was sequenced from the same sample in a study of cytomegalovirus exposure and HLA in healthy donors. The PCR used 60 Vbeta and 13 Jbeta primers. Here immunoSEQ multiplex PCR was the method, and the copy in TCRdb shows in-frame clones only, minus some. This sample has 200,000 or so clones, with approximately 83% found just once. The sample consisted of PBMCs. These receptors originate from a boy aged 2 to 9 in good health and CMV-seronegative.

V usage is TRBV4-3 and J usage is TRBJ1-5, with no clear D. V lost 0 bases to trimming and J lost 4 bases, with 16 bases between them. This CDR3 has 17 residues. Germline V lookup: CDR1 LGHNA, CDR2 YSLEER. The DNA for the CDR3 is TGCGCCAGCAGCCAAGATTCCAGGTTCAAACGTAATCAGCCCCAGCATTTT. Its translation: CASSQDSRFKRNQPQHF.

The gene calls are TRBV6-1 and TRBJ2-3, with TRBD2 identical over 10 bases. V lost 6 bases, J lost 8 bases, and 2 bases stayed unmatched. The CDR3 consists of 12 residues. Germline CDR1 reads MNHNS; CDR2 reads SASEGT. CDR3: CASRAGGITQYF. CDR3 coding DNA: TGTGCCAGCAGAGCGGGGGGGATTACGCAGTATTTT.

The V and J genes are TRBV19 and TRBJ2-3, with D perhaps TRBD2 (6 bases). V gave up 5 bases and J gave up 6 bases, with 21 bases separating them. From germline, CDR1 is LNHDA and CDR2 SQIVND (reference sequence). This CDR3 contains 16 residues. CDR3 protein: CASSFSPGGASDTQYF. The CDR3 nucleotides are TGTGCCAGTAGTTTCTCCCCAGGCGGGGCCAGCGATACGCAGTATTTT.

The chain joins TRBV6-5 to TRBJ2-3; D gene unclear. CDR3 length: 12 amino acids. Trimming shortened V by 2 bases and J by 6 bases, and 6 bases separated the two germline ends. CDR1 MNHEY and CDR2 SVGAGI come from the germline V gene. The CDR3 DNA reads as TGTGCCAGCAGTTACGGCCCGGATACGCAGTATTTT. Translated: CASSYGPDTQYF.

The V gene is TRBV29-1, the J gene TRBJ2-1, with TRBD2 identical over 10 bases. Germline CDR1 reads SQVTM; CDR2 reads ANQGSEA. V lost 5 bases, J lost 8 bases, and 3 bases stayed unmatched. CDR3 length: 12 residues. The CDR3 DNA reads TGCAGCGTTAGCGGGGGGGCCTATGAGCAGTTCTTC. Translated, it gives CSVSGGAYEQFF.

CDR3 amino acids: CASSSAGGGENGYTF. CDR3 sequence (DNA): TGTGCCAGCAGCTCGGCCGGTGGGGGCGAAAACGGCTACACCTTC. The rearrangement links TRBV7-2 to TRBJ1-2; maybe TRBD1 (6 bases). The V gene's germline CDR1 is SGHTA and CDR2 FQGNSA. CDR3 length: 15 residues. V lost 4 bases to trimming and J lost 8 bases, with 20 bases between them.

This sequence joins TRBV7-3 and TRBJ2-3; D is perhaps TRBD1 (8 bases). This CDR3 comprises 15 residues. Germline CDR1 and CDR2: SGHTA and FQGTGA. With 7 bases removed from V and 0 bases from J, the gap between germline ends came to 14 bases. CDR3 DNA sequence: TGTGCCAGCAACAGGGGGGGACGGAGCACAGATACGCAGTATTTT. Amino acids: CASNRGGRSTDTQYF.

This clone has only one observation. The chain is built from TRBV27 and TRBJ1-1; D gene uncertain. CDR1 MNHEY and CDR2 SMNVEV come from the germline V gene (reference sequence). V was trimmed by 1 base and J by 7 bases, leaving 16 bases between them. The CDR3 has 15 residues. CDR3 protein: CASSLLPRRGIEAFF. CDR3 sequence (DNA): TGTGCCAGCAGTTTATTGCCTCGTCGAGGCATTGAAGCTTTCTTT.

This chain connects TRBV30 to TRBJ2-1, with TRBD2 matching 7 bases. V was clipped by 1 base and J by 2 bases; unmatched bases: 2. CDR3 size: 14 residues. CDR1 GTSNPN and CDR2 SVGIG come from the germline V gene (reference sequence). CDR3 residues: CAWSAGTTYNEQFF. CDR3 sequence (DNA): TGTGCCTGGAGTGCCGGGACTACCTACAATGAGCAGTTCTTC.

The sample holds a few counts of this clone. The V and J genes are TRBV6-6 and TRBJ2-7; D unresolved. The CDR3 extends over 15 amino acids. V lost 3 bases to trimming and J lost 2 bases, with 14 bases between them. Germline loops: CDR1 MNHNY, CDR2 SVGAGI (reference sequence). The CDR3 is CASSYGPKLTYEQYF. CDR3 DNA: TGTGCCAGCAGTTATGGCCCTAAACTAACCTACGAGCAGTACTTC.

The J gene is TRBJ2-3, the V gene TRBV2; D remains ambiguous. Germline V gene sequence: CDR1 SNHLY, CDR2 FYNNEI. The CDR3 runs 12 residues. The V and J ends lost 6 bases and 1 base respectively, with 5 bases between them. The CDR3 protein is CASRARTDTQYF. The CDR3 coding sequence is TGTGCCAGCAGAGCTCGCACAGATACGCAGTATTTT.

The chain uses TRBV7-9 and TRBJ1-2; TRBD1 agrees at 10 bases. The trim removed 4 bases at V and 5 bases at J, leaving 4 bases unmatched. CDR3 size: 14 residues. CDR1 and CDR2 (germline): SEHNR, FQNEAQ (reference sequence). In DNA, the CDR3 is TGTGCCAGCAGCTCCCCGGACAGGGGGTATGGCTACACCTTC. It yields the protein CASSSPDRGYGYTF.

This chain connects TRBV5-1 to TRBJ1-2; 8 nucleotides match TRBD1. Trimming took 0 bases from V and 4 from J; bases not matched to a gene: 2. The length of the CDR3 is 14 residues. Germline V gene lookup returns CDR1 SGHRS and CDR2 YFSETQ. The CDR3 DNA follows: TGCGCCAGCAGCTTGGAGACAGGGGCCTATGGCTACACCTTC. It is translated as CASSLETGAYGYTF.

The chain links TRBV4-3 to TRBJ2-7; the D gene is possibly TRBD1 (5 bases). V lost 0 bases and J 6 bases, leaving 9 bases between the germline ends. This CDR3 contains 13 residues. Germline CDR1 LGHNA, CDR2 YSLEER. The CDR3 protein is CASSQDREGEQYF. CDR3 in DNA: TGCGCCAGCAGCCAAGACAGGGAAGGCGAGCAGTACTTC.

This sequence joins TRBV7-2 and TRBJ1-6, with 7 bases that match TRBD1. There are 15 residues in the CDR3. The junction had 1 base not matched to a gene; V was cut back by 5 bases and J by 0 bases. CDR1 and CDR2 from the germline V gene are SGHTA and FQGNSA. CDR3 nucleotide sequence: TGTGCCAGCAGCCCAGGGGGCTCCTATAATTCACCCCTCCACTTT. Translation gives CASSPGGSYNSPLHF.

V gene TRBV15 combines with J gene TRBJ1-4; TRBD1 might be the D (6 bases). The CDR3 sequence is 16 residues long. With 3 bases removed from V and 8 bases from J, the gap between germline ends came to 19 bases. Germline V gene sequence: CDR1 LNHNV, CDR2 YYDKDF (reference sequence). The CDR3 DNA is TGTGCCACCAGCAGTGTCCTTACAGGGAAGGGCGAAAAACTGTTTTTT. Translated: CATSSVLTGKGEKLFF.

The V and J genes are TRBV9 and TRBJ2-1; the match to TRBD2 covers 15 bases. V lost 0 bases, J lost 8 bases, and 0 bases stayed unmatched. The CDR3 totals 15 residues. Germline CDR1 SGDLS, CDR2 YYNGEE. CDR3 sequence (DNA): TGTGCCAGCAGCGTAGGGACTAGCGGGGGGGATGAGCAGTTCTTC. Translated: CASSVGTSGGDEQFF. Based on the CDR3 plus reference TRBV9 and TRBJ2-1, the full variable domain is DSGVTQTPKHLITATGQRVTLRCSPRSGDLSVYWYQQSLDQGLQFLIQYYNGEERAKGNILERFSAQQFPDLHSELNLSSLELGDSALYFCASSVGTSGGDEQFFGPGTRLTVL.

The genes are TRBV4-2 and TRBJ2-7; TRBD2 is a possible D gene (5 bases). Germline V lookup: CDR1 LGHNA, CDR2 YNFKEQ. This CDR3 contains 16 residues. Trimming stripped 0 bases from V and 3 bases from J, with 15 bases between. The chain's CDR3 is CASSQDLGGDYYEQYF. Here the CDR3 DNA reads TGTGCCAGCAGCCAAGATCTAGGTGGAGACTACTACGAGCAGTACTTC.

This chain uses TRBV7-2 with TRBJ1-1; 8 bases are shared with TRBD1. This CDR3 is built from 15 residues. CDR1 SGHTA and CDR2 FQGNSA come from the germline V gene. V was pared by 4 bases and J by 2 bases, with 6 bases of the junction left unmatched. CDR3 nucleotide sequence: TGTGCCAGCAGCTGGTTAGGACAGGGCAACACTGAAGCTTTCTTT. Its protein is CASSWLGQGNTEAFF.

The CDR3: CASSIVGRGHDQPQHF. The CDR3 DNA sequence: TGTGCCAGTAGTATAGTTGGCAGGGGGCATGATCAGCCCCAGCATTTT. V and J are TRBV19 and TRBJ1-5; 8 bases are a match to TRBD1. The CDR3 runs to 16 residues. The V gene end was trimmed by 1 base and the J gene end by 5 bases; junction bases not matched to a gene: 7. The germline gives CDR1 LNHDA, CDR2 SQIVND (reference sequence).

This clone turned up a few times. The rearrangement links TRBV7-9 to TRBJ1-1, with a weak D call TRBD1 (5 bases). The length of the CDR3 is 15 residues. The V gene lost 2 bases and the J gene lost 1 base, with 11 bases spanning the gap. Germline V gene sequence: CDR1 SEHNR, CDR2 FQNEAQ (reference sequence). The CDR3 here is CASSLQGLWNTEAFF. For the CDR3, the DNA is TGTGCCAGCAGCTTACAGGGCCTCTGGAACACTGAAGCTTTCTTT.

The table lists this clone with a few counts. CDR3 loop: CASSFAGAGETQYF. CDR3 sequence (DNA): TGTGCCAGCAGCTTTGCGGGGGCCGGGGAGACCCAGTACTTC. V gene TRBV7-8 combines with J gene TRBJ2-5, with a tentative D call TRBD2 (7 bases). V shed 3 bases and J shed 5 bases, with 13 bases lying between them. The germline V gene encodes CDR1 SGHVS and CDR2 FQNEAQ. The CDR3 is made up of 14 amino acids.

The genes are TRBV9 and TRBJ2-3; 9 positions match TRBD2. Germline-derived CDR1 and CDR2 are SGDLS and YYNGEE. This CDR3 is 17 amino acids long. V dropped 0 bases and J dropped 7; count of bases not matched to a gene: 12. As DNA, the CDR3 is TGTGCCAGCAGCGTAGTTAGGGCGGGGGGGCCCTCCTATACGCAGTATTTT. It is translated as CASSVVRAGGPSYTQYF.

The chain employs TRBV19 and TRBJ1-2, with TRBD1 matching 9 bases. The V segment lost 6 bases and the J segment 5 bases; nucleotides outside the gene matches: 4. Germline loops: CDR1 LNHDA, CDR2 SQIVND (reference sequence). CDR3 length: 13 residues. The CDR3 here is CASRGQGLYGYTF. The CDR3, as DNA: TGTGCCAGTAGGGGACAGGGATTGTATGGCTACACCTTC.

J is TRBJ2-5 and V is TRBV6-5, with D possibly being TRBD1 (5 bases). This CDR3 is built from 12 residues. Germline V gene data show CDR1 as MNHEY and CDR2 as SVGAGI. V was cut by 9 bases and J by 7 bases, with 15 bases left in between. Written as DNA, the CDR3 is TGTGCCAGTAAGACTGCCCAGGGGACCCAGTACTTC. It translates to CASKTAQGTQYF.

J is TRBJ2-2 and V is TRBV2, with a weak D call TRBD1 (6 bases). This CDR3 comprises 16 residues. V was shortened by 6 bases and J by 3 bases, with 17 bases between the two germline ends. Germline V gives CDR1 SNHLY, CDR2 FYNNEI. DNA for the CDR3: TGTGCCAGCAGGCCAGGGGTTTCGGTTGACACCGGGGAGCTGTTTTTT. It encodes CASRPGVSVDTGELFF.

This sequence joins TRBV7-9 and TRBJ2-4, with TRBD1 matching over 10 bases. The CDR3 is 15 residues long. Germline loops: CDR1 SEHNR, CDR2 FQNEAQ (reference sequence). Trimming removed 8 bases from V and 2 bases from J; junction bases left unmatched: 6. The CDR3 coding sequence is TGTGCCAGCGGAGGACAGGGGGGCTCCAAAAACATTCAGTACTTC. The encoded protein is CASGGQGGSKNIQYF.